This T cell receptor beta chain was captured in a study of blood T cells in healthy people across ages. Individuals who donated were healthy Caucasians from Russia aged roughly 6 to 100. General study findings and limits: Donor CMV status was unknown, possibly confounding expanded clonotype changes. While age rose, TCR beta diversity per million T cells dropped in a roughly linear way.

This clonotype has more than one count but fewer than ten. Its antigen is currently unknown. Through a sample-barcoded 5' primer and a J-beta primer mix, a second PCR was run for 7 to 11 cycles. Researchers report that a template-switch adaptor with 12 random nucleotides tagged each cDNA molecule. TCRdb re-derived calls from the 5' RACE reads in MiXCR, one entry per CDR3 protein. The data hold about 1.5 million distinct CDR3 sequences, with approximately 39% observed a single time. The clonotype originates from a woman aged 18-30 years in good health. Sequenced input: blood.

CDR3: CAISAEQNTEAFF. As DNA, the CDR3 is TGTGCCATCAGTGCCGAACAGAACACTGAAGCTTTCTTT. The gene calls are TRBV10-3 and TRBJ1-1; D call uncertain. This CDR3 is 13 amino acids long. Germline V gene lookup returns CDR1 ENHRY and CDR2 SYGVKD. Trimming cost V 4 bases and J 1 base, with 7 bases left between them.